The rows below give T cell receptor beta chains drawn from one sample of a study of T and B cells in COVID-19 patients. One entry per CDR3 protein, called by TCRdb with MiXCR from the multiplex PCR reads. The profile shows over 15,000 distinct CDR3 sequences, roughly 28% of them singletons. Material: blood. The receptors were sampled from a human donor who had recovered from COVID-19. Both conserved end residues are part of each CDR3. The D gene is left open where the match is weak. Rows give clone size only sometimes, using once, few, many, or a class for an expanded clone.

V: TRBV13; J: TRBJ2-5; size: few; D: TRBD2; CDR3: CASSLPLGRGGLETQYF; DNA: TGTGCCAGCAGCTTACCCCTGGGGCGGGGGGGCCTCGAGACCCAGTACTTC
V: TRBV5-4; J: TRBJ2-7; size: many; D: TRBD2; CDR3: CASSSTSGVYEQYF; DNA: TGTGCCAGCAGCTCCACTAGCGGGGTCTACGAGCAGTACTTC
V: TRBV19; J: TRBJ1-5; size: -; D: TRBD1; CDR3: CASSTSGQVNQPQHF; DNA: TGTGCCAGTAGTACGTCGGGACAGGTAAATCAGCCCCAGCATTTT
V: TRBV6-5; J: TRBJ2-5; size: many; D: -; CDR3: CASKVGRAETQYF; DNA: TGTGCCAGCAAGGTGGGGAGAGCAGAGACCCAGTACTTC
V: TRBV10-3; J: TRBJ1-2; size: once; D: -; CDR3: CATTSEAHYGYTF; DNA: TGTGCCACGACCTCCGAGGCGCACTATGGCTACACCTTC
V: TRBV20-1; J: TRBJ2-1; size: -; D: TRBD2; CDR3: CSAPTSGGYNEQFF; DNA: TGCAGTGCTCCAACTAGCGGGGGCTACAATGAGCAGTTCTTC
V: TRBV2; J: TRBJ1-3; size: -; D: -; CDR3: CASGGDGNTIYF; DNA: TGTGCCAGTGGTGGGGACGGAAACACCATATATTTT
V: TRBV5-4; J: TRBJ1-1; size: -; D: -; CDR3: CASSLGQINTEAFF; DNA: TGTGCCAGCAGCTTGGGGCAGATTAACACTGAAGCTTTCTTT
V: TRBV13; J: TRBJ1-1; size: few; D: -; CDR3: CASSLGPQGWVEAFF; DNA: TGTGCCAGCAGCTTAGGCCCCCAGGGATGGGTTGAAGCTTTCTTT
V: TRBV15; J: TRBJ1-6; size: -; D: TRBD1; CDR3: CATSAGGRQGVISPLHF; DNA: TGTGCCACCAGCGCGGGGGGGAGACAGGGGGTCATTTCACCCCTCCACTTT
V: TRBV19; J: TRBJ1-2; size: many; D: TRBD1; CDR3: CASSNDRDRNYGYTF; DNA: TGTGCCAGTAGTAATGACAGGGATCGGAACTATGGCTACACCTTC
V: TRBV7-9; J: TRBJ1-1; size: few; D: -; CDR3: CASSPPGVGNTEAFF; DNA: TGTGCCAGCAGCCCCCCAGGGGTTGGAAACACTGAAGCTTTCTTT
V: TRBV28; J: TRBJ2-7; size: -; D: -; CDR3: CATEQAQKQGSYEQYF; DNA: TGTGCCACCGAGCAGGCTCAGAAGCAGGGCTCCTACGAGCAGTACTTC
V: TRBV11-2; J: TRBJ1-6; size: -; D: -; CDR3: CASSLRGSYNSPLHF; DNA: TGTGCCAGCAGCCTCCGAGGCTCCTATAATTCACCCCTCCACTTT
V: TRBV6-5; J: TRBJ1-1; size: few; D: TRBD1; CDR3: CASSWTGGVTEAFF; DNA: TGTGCCAGCAGTTGGACAGGGGGGGTCACTGAAGCTTTCTTT
V: TRBV27; J: TRBJ2-5; size: -; D: TRBD2; CDR3: CASSWSGGLGGTQYF; DNA: TGTGCCAGCAGTTGGTCGGGGGGTTTGGGGGGGACCCAGTACTTC
V: TRBV19; J: TRBJ2-1; size: medium-sized; D: -; CDR3: CASSIGNRENEQFF; DNA: TGTGCCAGTAGTATCGGAAACAGGGAGAATGAGCAGTTCTTC
V: TRBV6-5; J: TRBJ1-2; size: few; D: TRBD1; CDR3: CASSTGQGADTF; DNA: TGTGCCAGCAGTACGGGACAGGGGGCCGACACCTTC
V: TRBV4-3; J: TRBJ2-2; size: -; D: -; CDR3: CASSPQGPGDPGELFF; DNA: TGCGCCAGCAGCCCTCAAGGCCCAGGGGACCCCGGGGAGCTGTTTTTT
V: TRBV29-1; J: TRBJ2-3; size: medium-sized; D: TRBD2; CDR3: CSVSSTSGGRMDTQYF; DNA: TGCAGCGTTTCTTCGACTAGCGGGGGCCGCATGGATACGCAGTATTTT
V: TRBV29-1; J: TRBJ1-1; size: -; D: -; CDR3: CSVYSLSGQNTEAFF; DNA: TGCAGCGTCTATTCACTGTCTGGACAGAACACTGAAGCTTTCTTT
V: TRBV27; J: TRBJ1-1; size: many; D: TRBD1; CDR3: CASSPKGQLNTEAFF; DNA: TGTGCCAGCAGTCCTAAGGGACAGCTGAACACTGAAGCTTTCTTT
V: TRBV18; J: TRBJ1-1; size: few; D: TRBD1; CDR3: CASSPQGATEAFF; DNA: TGTGCCAGCTCACCTCAGGGGGCCACTGAAGCTTTCTTT
V: TRBV19; J: TRBJ1-4; size: medium-sized; D: -; CDR3: CASRFSATNEKLFF; DNA: TGTGCCAGTCGATTTTCGGCAACTAATGAAAAACTGTTTTTT
V: TRBV7-6; J: TRBJ2-7; size: -; D: -; CDR3: CASGRDTYEQYF; DNA: TGTGCCAGCGGGCGGGACACCTACGAGCAGTACTTC
V: TRBV19; J: TRBJ1-1; size: many; D: -; CDR3: CAGSAGLGTEAFF; DNA: TGTGCCGGGAGCGCAGGGCTGGGGACTGAAGCTTTCTTT
V: TRBV19; J: TRBJ1-1; size: medium-sized; D: -; CDR3: CASSATRNTEAFF; DNA: TGTGCCAGTAGTGCCACCAGGAACACTGAAGCTTTCTTT
V: TRBV5-1; J: TRBJ2-1; size: few; D: TRBD2; CDR3: CASSWDPSGGYNEQFF; DNA: TGCGCCAGCAGCTGGGACCCTAGCGGGGGGTACAATGAGCAGTTCTTC
V: TRBV19; J: TRBJ2-3; size: medium-sized; D: -; CDR3: CASSIKRDTQYF; DNA: TGTGCCAGTAGTATAAAGCGGGATACGCAGTATTTT
V: TRBV10-3; J: TRBJ2-3; size: few; D: TRBD2; CDR3: CAIGTSGGRTDTQYF; DNA: TGTGCCATCGGGACTAGCGGGGGTCGCACAGATACGCAGTATTTT